Listed here is a single T cell receptor beta chain. The data stem from a study of blood T cell repertoires in COVID-19. This CDR3 contains 12 residues. Per germline, CDR1 SQVTM and CDR2 ANQGSEA. The V and J ends lost 4 bases and 3 bases respectively, with 10 bases between them. Clones were read by immunoSEQ multiplex PCR, and TCRdb kept only the in-frame ones, dropping some. Of about 42,000 clones listed, over 80% are singletons. The sample comprised peripheral blood. This TCR came from a man aged 45-65 years with active COVID-19. The rearrangement joins TRBV29-1 to TRBJ2-7; TRBD2 might be the D (5 bases). The CDR3 protein is CSVVTGFYEQYF. CDR3 nucleotide sequence: TGCAGCGTTGTGACGGGATTCTACGAGCAGTACTTC.